This entry lists 19 T cell receptor beta chains sequenced from one sample in a study of blood T cells in healthy people across ages. PCR was performed a second time for 7 to 11 cycles using a sample-barcoded 5' primer and a J-beta primer mix. MiXCR was run by TCRdb on the 5' RACE reads, yielding one entry per CDR3 protein. In the table there are over a million distinct CDR3 sequences, roughly 59% of which are singletons. What was sequenced was blood. Receptor source: a man aged 18 to 29 in good health.

The chain is built from TRBV28 and TRBJ2-5; D uncertain. The CDR3 has 15 residues. The germline gives CDR1 MDHEN, CDR2 SYDVKM. V lost 6 bases, J lost 5 bases, and 19 bases lay in between. This CDR3 reads CASSLPSRVTETQYF. The CDR3 nucleotides are TGTGCCAGCAGCCTCCCTTCAAGGGTGACGGAGACCCAGTACTTC.

V gene TRBV20-1 combines with J gene TRBJ1-4, with a weak D call TRBD1 (5 bases). Per the germline V gene, CDR1 is DFQATT and CDR2 is SNEGSKA (reference sequence). Trimming shortened V by 5 bases and J by 0 bases, and 16 bases separated the two germline ends. This CDR3 region has 16 residues. This chain's CDR3 is CSAEGGDFSTNEKLFF. The CDR3 bases are TGCAGTGCTGAGGGAGGGGACTTCTCAACTAATGAAAAACTGTTTTTT.

The CDR3 region is CATSITWENNEQYF. CDR3 DNA: TGTGCCACCAGCATTACATGGGAAAACAATGAGCAGTACTTC. The gene calls are TRBV15 and TRBJ2-5; no clear D. The CDR3 sequence is 14 residues long. V lost 4 bases, J lost 11 bases, and 20 bases lay in between. The V gene's germline CDR1 is LNHNV and CDR2 YYDKDF (reference sequence).

This chain uses TRBV7-2 with TRBJ1-2, with D unclear. Germline V gene data show CDR1 as SGHTA and CDR2 as FQGNSA. Trimming left V 5 bases short and J 5 bases short, with 27 bases between. The CDR3 runs to 18 residues. CDR3 sequence reads: CASSSLILGRSGSYGYTF. The CDR3 nucleotides are TGTGCCAGCAGCAGCTTAATATTAGGGCGGAGTGGATCTTATGGCTACACCTTC.

The genes are TRBV20-1 and TRBJ2-3; either TRBD1 or TRBD2 may fit D (5 bases each). In germline, CDR1 is DFQATT, CDR2 SNEGSKA (reference sequence). Deletions cut 4 bases from V and 2 bases from J, with 13 bases between. The CDR3 covers 14 residues. The DNA for the CDR3 is TGCAGTGCTAACCGGGACCCAGACACAGATACGCAGTATTTT. This codes for CSANRDPDTDTQYF.

This chain links TRBV20-1 with TRBJ2-5; TRBD2 matches 10 bases. The J segment lost 4 bases and the V segment lost 3 bases, leaving 8 bases of the junction unmatched. The CDR3 has 15 amino acids. Germline CDR1 DFQATT, CDR2 SNEGSKA (reference sequence). CDR3 nucleotides: TGCAGTGCTAGGGCAGCCACTAGCGGGATAGAGACCCAGTACTTC. It yields the protein CSARAATSGIETQYF.

The V and J genes are TRBV12-3 or TRBV12-4 and TRBJ2-4; 9 bases agree with TRBD1. This CDR3 is built from 19 residues. Germline trimming cut 5 bases from V and 0 bases from J; bases unmatched to any gene: 14. In nucleotides, the CDR3 is TGTGCCAGCAGTCCTCCGGGACAGGGAGTCTTCGGAGCCAAAAACATTCAGTACTTC. Its translation: CASSPPGQGVFGAKNIQYF.

This clonotype was recorded at least ten times. The chain uses TRBV28 and TRBJ2-7; weak D call: TRBD1 (5 bases). The V gene lost 6 bases and the J gene lost 4 bases, with 19 bases spanning the gap. This CDR3 is built from 15 residues. Looked up from germline, CDR1 is MDHEN and CDR2 is SYDVKM. This chain's CDR3 is CASRPSDQGRYEQYF. CDR3 coding DNA: TGTGCCAGCAGGCCCTCGGATCAGGGAAGGTACGAGCAGTACTTC.

The gene calls are TRBV12-5 and TRBJ2-2; no reliable D call. CDR1 is LGHNT and CDR2 is FRNRAP in the germline V gene. V gave up 7 bases and J gave up 1 base, with 13 bases separating them. This CDR3 has 15 residues. CDR3 sequence reads: CASAPLGRNTGELFF. CDR3 DNA sequence: TGTGCTAGTGCCCCCCTCGGGCGGAACACCGGGGAGCTGTTTTTT.

V usage is TRBV21-1 and J usage is TRBJ1-1. TRBV21-1 is a pseudogene segment. The CDR3 is 15 residues long. The CDR3: CASSKREVLNTEAFF. The CDR3 bases are TGTGCCAGCAGCAAAAGGGAGGTTTTGAACACTGAAGCTTTCTTT.

V and J are TRBV11-3 and TRBJ2-3, with TRBD2 matching over 7 bases. J gave up 6 bases and V 5 bases, and 11 bases lay outside the gene matches. The germline gives CDR1 SGHNT, CDR2 YENEEA. The CDR3 spans 15 residues. The CDR3 here is CASSRTRGTGDTQYF. The CDR3 DNA follows: TGTGCCAGCAGCCGGACTAGGGGAACTGGGGATACGCAGTATTTT.

This clonotype was observed a single time. The V gene is TRBV11-1, the J gene TRBJ2-1, with 7 nucleotides matching TRBD2. Trimming removed 1 base from V and 8 bases from J; junction bases left unmatched: 14. Germline assignment: CDR1 SGHAT and CDR2 FQDESV (reference sequence). The CDR3 has 17 amino acids. CDR3 nucleotide sequence: TGTGCCAGCAGCTTAGGGGGAGGGGCTAGGGGTTGGTATGAGCAGTTCTTC. Translated, it gives CASSLGGGARGWYEQFF.

This chain joins TRBV29-1 and TRBJ2-1; 12 nucleotides agree with TRBD2. Germline CDR1 reads SQVTM; CDR2 reads ANQGSEA. With V trimmed by 4 bases and J by 8 bases, 3 bases remained unmatched. CDR3 size: 13 residues. CDR3: CSVASGRAYEQFF. The CDR3 DNA follows: TGCAGCGTTGCTAGCGGGAGGGCCTATGAGCAGTTCTTC.

The chain recombines TRBV5-4 with TRBJ2-1; TRBD2 aligns across 12 bases. V trimming: 3 bases; J trimming: 5 bases; junction bases outside the gene matches: 6. CDR1 is SGHNT and CDR2 is YYREEE in the germline V gene (reference sequence). This CDR3 contains 16 residues. As DNA, the CDR3 is TGTGCCAGCAGCTCAATAAGGACTAGCGGGAACAATGAGCAGTTCTTC. Its protein product is CASSSIRTSGNNEQFF.

The chain uses TRBV4-3 and TRBJ2-7, with 7 nucleotides matching TRBD1. Germline values: CDR1 LGHNA, CDR2 YSLEER. Germline trimming cut 1 base from V and 3 bases from J; bases unmatched to any gene: 3. The CDR3 totals 14 residues. The CDR3 coding sequence is TGCGCCAGCAGCCAAGTTTGGGACAGCTACGAGCAGTACTTC. Translating it yields CASSQVWDSYEQYF.

This clonotype came up a few times. This chain uses TRBV4-3 with TRBJ2-7; D could derive from TRBD1 or TRBD2 (5 bases each). The V end lost 4 bases, the J end lost 4 bases, and 17 bases lay between the germline ends. The CDR3 has 15 amino acids. Germline-derived CDR1 and CDR2 are LGHNA and YSLEER. CDR3 loop: CASSLREVGEYEQYF. The CDR3 DNA reads TGCGCCAGCAGCCTGCGTGAGGTAGGGGAGTACGAGCAGTACTTC.

This chain uses TRBV20-1 with TRBJ1-2; D remains unclear. The CDR3 loop spans 13 amino acids. Germline assignment: CDR1 DFQATT and CDR2 SNEGSKA (reference sequence). Deletions cut 1 base from V and 2 bases from J, with 8 bases between. CDR3 sequence reads: CSARVPGNYGYTF. DNA of the CDR3: TGCAGTGCTAGAGTCCCGGGCAACTATGGCTACACCTTC.

Remarks on this clonotype: A much more abundant neighbour one base away suggests this may be a read error. CDR3 nucleotide sequence: TGCAGTGCTAGTATCACAGATACGCAGTATTTT. Residues: CSASITDTQYF. The chain couples TRBV20-1 to TRBJ2-3; D remains unclear. CDR3 length equals 11 residues. Trimming left V 3 bases short and J 2 bases short, with 3 bases between. CDR1 DFQATT and CDR2 SNEGSKA come from the germline V gene (reference sequence).

This chain joins TRBV11-2 and TRBJ2-5; either TRBD1 or TRBD2 may fit D (5 bases each). V lost 5 bases and J 0 bases, leaving 19 bases between the germline ends. CDR3 length: 17 residues. The germline V gene encodes CDR1 SGHAT and CDR2 FQNNGV. CDR3 amino acids: CASSPPWDQGYQETQYF. The CDR3, as DNA: TGTGCCAGCAGCCCTCCGTGGGACCAGGGTTACCAAGAGACCCAGTACTTC.